Presented here are 14 T cell receptor beta chains from one specimen sequenced in a study of blood T cells in healthy people across ages. Alongside a J-beta primer mix, a sample-barcoded 5' primer served in a second PCR lasting roughly 6 to 11 cycles. One entry per CDR3 protein results from TCRdb running MiXCR on the 5' RACE reads. The top ten clones hold about an eighth of a sample with 800,000 to 950,000 distinct CDR3 sequences, under 50% of them seen once. Sample: blood. The receptors here all came from a man under 40 in good health.

The chain links TRBV20-1 to TRBJ1-6; D is ambiguous. Germline assignment: CDR1 DFQATT and CDR2 SNEGSKA (reference sequence). V was clipped by 4 bases and J by 0 bases, with 10 bases between them. CDR3 length: 15 amino acids. The CDR3 sequence is CSATPGSSYNSPLHF. The CDR3 DNA reads as TGCAGTGCTACGCCCGGGAGCTCCTATAATTCACCCCTCCACTTT.

J is TRBJ2-7 and V is TRBV6-5; 8 bases map to TRBD1. V lost 0 bases to trimming and J lost 7 bases; unmatched junction nucleotides: 17. Per the germline V gene, CDR1 is MNHEY and CDR2 is SVGAGI. This CDR3 contains 18 residues. The CDR3 DNA reads as TGTGCCAGCAGTTACTCGGCTTTACGGGACAGGAGCTACAATGAGCAGTACTTC. As protein: CASSYSALRDRSYNEQYF.

The sample holds a few counts of this clonotype. The J gene is TRBJ2-3, the V gene TRBV7-2, with TRBD2 identical over 13 bases. Per the germline V gene, CDR1 is SGHTA and CDR2 is FQGNSA. Trimming took 5 bases from V and 2 from J; bases not matched to a gene: 4. The CDR3 totals 16 residues. DNA for the CDR3: TGTGCCAGCAGCCAACTAGCGGGGGGGACCACAGATACGCAGTATTTT. The encoded protein is CASSQLAGGTTDTQYF.

V gene TRBV14 combines with J gene TRBJ1-6; 9 nucleotides match TRBD1. This CDR3 spans 16 amino acids. Germline V gives CDR1 SGHDN, CDR2 FVKESK. The V segment lost 2 bases and the J segment 9 bases; nucleotides outside the gene matches: 8. The CDR3 spells CASSQSKGQGLSPLHF. In DNA form, the CDR3 reads TGTGCCAGCAGCCAATCCAAGGGACAGGGTCTTTCACCCCTCCACTTT. Looking up the rest from reference TRBV14 and TRBJ1-6 gives the full variable domain: EAGVTQFPSHSVIEKGQTVTLRCDPISGHDNLYWYRRVMGKEIKFLLHFVKESKQDESGMPNNRFLAERTGGTYSTLKVQPAELEDSGVYFCASSQSKGQGLSPLHFGNGTRLTVT.

This clonotype was seen a single time. V usage is TRBV12-5 and J usage is TRBJ2-1; the match to TRBD1 covers 8 bases. Germline loops: CDR1 LGHNT, CDR2 FRNRAP. The CDR3 consists of 15 residues. V lost 5 bases to trimming and J lost 2 bases; unmatched junction nucleotides: 5. CDR3 residues: CASGPTGEPYNEQFF. The CDR3 nucleotides read TGTGCTAGTGGTCCGACAGGGGAGCCCTACAATGAGCAGTTCTTC.

V usage is TRBV28 and J usage is TRBJ2-3; D ambiguous. Trimming removed 6 bases from V and 2 bases from J, with 9 bases in between. From germline, CDR1 is MDHEN and CDR2 SYDVKM. This CDR3 is built from 13 residues. CDR3: CASRRAITDTQYF. CDR3 in DNA: TGTGCCAGCAGACGGGCTATCACAGATACGCAGTATTTT.

This clonotype has a handful of counts. This chain links TRBV7-9 with TRBJ2-3; D gene uncertain. The germline gives CDR1 SEHNR, CDR2 FQNEAQ (reference sequence). This CDR3 spans 14 amino acids. Trimming shortened V by 3 bases and J by 4 bases, and 11 bases separated the two germline ends. In nucleotides, the CDR3 is TGTGCCAGCAGCTTGTCCACCAGTTCAGATACGCAGTATTTT. As protein: CASSLSTSSDTQYF.

In its sample, this clonotype was seen a few times. The genes are TRBV29-1 and TRBJ2-4; D may be TRBD1 or TRBD2 (7 bases each). The CDR3 extends over 14 amino acids. The germline gives CDR1 SQVTM, CDR2 ANQGSEA. Trimming cost V 6 bases and J 0 bases, with 12 bases left between them. The CDR3 region is CSVAGGVAKNIQYF. CDR3 DNA sequence: TGCAGCGTGGCAGGGGGGGTAGCCAAAAACATTCAGTACTTC. The variable domain in full, completed from reference TRBV29-1 and TRBJ2-4, reads SAVISQKPSRDICQRGTSLTIQCQVDSQVTMMFWYRQQPGQSLTLIATANQGSEATYESGFVIDKFPISRPNLTFSTLTVSNMSPEDSSIYLCSVAGGVAKNIQYFGAGTRLSVL.

The gene calls are TRBV11-2 and TRBJ2-1, with TRBD2 as a possible D gene (6 bases). The CDR3 sequence is 17 residues long. V was pared by 5 bases and J by 7 bases, with 24 bases between. The germline CDR1 and CDR2 sequences are SGHAT and FQNNGV. The chain's CDR3 is CASSTDPGLARYNEQFF. For the CDR3, the DNA is TGTGCCAGCAGCACTGATCCCGGTCTAGCGAGGTATAATGAGCAGTTCTTC.

This clonotype was seen just once. This chain joins TRBV20-1 and TRBJ1-6; D possibly corresponds to TRBD1 (5 bases). The germline V gene encodes CDR1 DFQATT and CDR2 SNEGSKA (reference sequence). The CDR3 totals 15 residues. V gave up 2 bases and J gave up 7 bases, with 15 bases separating them. CDR3: CSARFIGADNSPLHF. In DNA form, the CDR3 reads TGCAGTGCTAGATTTATCGGGGCTGACAATTCACCCCTCCACTTT.

Only a few counts were recorded for this clonotype. The chain joins TRBV19 to TRBJ1-2; D possibly corresponds to TRBD1 (6 bases). Germline V gene sequence: CDR1 LNHDA, CDR2 SQIVND (reference sequence). There are 16 residues in the CDR3. Trimming removed 1 base from V and 4 bases from J, with 16 bases in between. The DNA of the CDR3 is TGTGCCAGTAGTATAGCGTCGGCAGGGGAAAGCTATGGCTACACCTTC. Its protein is CASSIASAGESYGYTF.

V and J are TRBV12-3 or TRBV12-4 and TRBJ2-3, with a possible D match to TRBD1 (6 bases). Trimming shortened V by 1 base and J by 1 base, and 15 bases separated the two germline ends. The CDR3 sequence is 17 residues long. The CDR3 DNA is TGTGCCAGCAGTTTAGGTTTGTGGGGGCGCGGCACAGATACGCAGTATTTT. This gives the protein CASSLGLWGRGTDTQYF.

The chain couples TRBV7-3 to TRBJ2-1; 13 bases are shared with TRBD2. The CDR3 consists of 16 residues. The junction had 9 bases not matched to a gene; V was cut back by 5 bases and J by 8 bases. Germline V gene lookup returns CDR1 SGHTA and CDR2 FQGTGA. The CDR3 bases are TGTGCCAGCAGCCCGGGACTAGCGGGGTCCCTTGATGAGCAGTTCTTC. Translating gives CASSPGLAGSLDEQFF.

The V gene is TRBV10-3, the J gene TRBJ2-5, with D possibly being TRBD1 or TRBD2 (5 bases each). CDR1 is ENHRY and CDR2 is SYGVKD in the germline V gene. The CDR3 spans 12 residues. V was pared by 10 bases and J by 5 bases, with 14 bases between. In nucleotides, the CDR3 is TGTGCCACCCAGTCCGGGGCGGAGACCCAGTACTTC. Its translation: CATQSGAETQYF.